The clone carrying this T cell receptor (beta chain) has just a few counts. Antigen: not known. Diagnosis rested on symptoms, serum thyroxine and TRAb, thyroid ultrasound, and orbital computed tomography. The CDR3 is made up of 18 amino acids. CDR1 and CDR2 from the germline V gene are PRHDT and FYEKMQ (reference sequence). V dropped 2 bases and J dropped 2; count of bases not matched to a gene: 6. The entry originates in a study of T cells in Graves' hyperthyroidism and ophthalmopathy. General observations from the study: Blood samples included most of the expanded thyroid clonotypes exceeding 0.001. From stable hyperthyroidism, ophthalmopathy was separated by a 13 V-J model.

Amplification yielded TCR beta CDR3 regions, with RNA transcripts as the source. RT-PCR in the first round (using the HTBI primer set) targeted the TCR CDR3. Each CDR3 protein is one row after TCRdb ran MiXCR on the multiplex PCR reads. The table includes some 600,000 distinct CDR3 sequences, over 11% detected once. The TCR sequence derives from a woman under 40 with Graves' hyperthyroidism that later progressed to Graves' ophthalmopathy. The gene calls are TRBV13 and TRBJ2-3; 14 bases align to TRBD2. Sequenced input: blood. The CDR3 nucleotides are TGTGCCAGCAGCTTAAGAGGACTAGCGGGAGGCCCCACAGATACGCAGTATTTT. It yields the protein CASSLRGLAGGPTDTQYF. Full variable domain (rest looked up from reference TRBV13 and TRBJ2-3): AAGVIQSPRHLIKEKRETATLKCYPIPRHDTVYWYQQGPGQDPQFLISFYEKMQSDKGSIPDRFSAQQFSDYHSELNMSSLELGDSALYFCASSLRGLAGGPTDTQYFGPGTRLTVL.